One sample yielded the 7 T cell receptor beta chains listed below, sequenced in a study of cytomegalovirus exposure and HLA in healthy donors. Method: immunoSEQ multiplex PCR; TCRdb's copy keeps in-frame clones and lacks some. The table records under 400,000 clones, about nine tenths of them present only once. Source material: PBMCs. The origin of the receptors is a young woman in good health and CMV-seronegative.

The gene calls are TRBV27 and TRBJ2-3; 7 bases line up with TRBD2. The V and J ends lost 9 bases and 3 bases, in that order; junction bases with no gene match: 6. Germline-derived CDR1 and CDR2 are MNHEY and SMNVEV (reference sequence). The CDR3 runs to 13 residues. The CDR3 DNA follows: TGTGCCAGTGGGAGGGTCGTGACAGATACGCAGTATTTT. Its translation: CASGRVVTDTQYF.

This chain uses TRBV7-9 with TRBJ2-7, with a weak D call TRBD1 (5 bases). Germline assignment: CDR1 SEHNR and CDR2 FQNEAQ (reference sequence). This CDR3 has 16 amino acids. Trimming stripped 4 bases from V and 1 base from J, with 17 bases between. The CDR3 is CASSSGSPLRSYEQYF. CDR3 nucleotide sequence: TGTGCCAGCAGCTCAGGGTCACCGCTACGGTCCTACGAGCAGTACTTC.

This clone was counted a single time. This chain connects TRBV6-5 to TRBJ2-1; 8 nucleotides agree with TRBD2. The CDR3 has 13 residues. The germline V gene encodes CDR1 MNHEY and CDR2 SVGAGI. V trimming: 2 bases; J trimming: 7 bases; junction bases outside the gene matches: 1. CDR3 DNA: TGTGCCAGCAGTTACGGCGGGAGGAATGAGCAGTTCTTC. It encodes CASSYGGRNEQFF.

This clone occurred once. This chain joins TRBV13 and TRBJ2-1, with TRBD2 matching over 7 bases. The junction had 7 bases not matched to a gene; V was cut back by 8 bases and J by 3 bases. The CDR3 is 14 residues long. Per germline, CDR1 PRHDT and CDR2 FYEKMQ (reference sequence). CDR3 sequence: CASQRRERYNEQFF. CDR3 nucleotide sequence: TGTGCCAGCCAAAGGCGGGAGCGCTACAATGAGCAGTTCTTC.

The chain couples TRBV2 to TRBJ2-1; maybe TRBD2 (6 bases). Germline values: CDR1 SNHLY, CDR2 FYNNEI. V was trimmed by 8 bases and J by 0 bases, leaving 11 bases between them. CDR3 length equals 14 residues. DNA for the CDR3: TGTGCCAGCCTTCGGGGGAGCTCCTACAATGAGCAGTTCTTC. It encodes CASLRGSSYNEQFF.

Turning to this clone: Other DNA sequences from this sample encode an identical CDR3 as well. This rearrangement joins TRBV27 to TRBJ2-7, with 7 bases identical to TRBD1. Germline CDR1 is MNHEY and CDR2 is SMNVEV (reference sequence). With 6 bases clipped from V and 1 base from J, the junction kept 3 bases outside the gene matches. The CDR3 loop spans 13 amino acids. This CDR3 reads CASSRQGSYEQYF. The DNA for the CDR3 is TGTGCCAGCAGCCGACAGGGTTCCTACGAGCAGTACTTC.

Only one count was recorded for this clone. The chain joins TRBV9 to TRBJ1-1, with a possible D match to TRBD1 (6 bases). There are 13 residues in the CDR3. Looked up from germline, CDR1 is SGDLS and CDR2 is YYNGEE. Trimming cost V 4 bases and J 4 bases, with 11 bases left between them. The CDR3 loop is CASSRGTPTEAFF. The DNA of the CDR3 is TGTGCCAGCAGCCGAGGGACACCCACTGAAGCTTTCTTT.